This T cell receptor beta chain derives from a study of shared T cell receptors in the human thymus. Using immunoSEQ multiplex PCR, the repertoire was profiled, and TCRdb retains in-frame clones only, with some absent. Of hundreds of thousands of clones listed, 85% to 90% are singletons. The V end was cut by 5 bases, the J end by 2 bases, with 14 bases between. Germline assignment: CDR1 SGHTA and CDR2 FQGNSA. The CDR3 has 15 residues. The data were also submitted as part of a second study, on human thymus T cells. That source notes: Each of the donors was a healthy Finnish infant who was undergoing open corrective cardiac surgery for congenital heart defects.

The sequence was obtained from a boy under three years old with a congenital heart defect. The gene calls are TRBV7-2 and TRBJ2-3; TRBD1 might be the D (6 bases). The material sequenced was thymocytes. The CDR3 DNA sequence: TGTGCCAGCAGCCCCAACGGACAGCCCACAGATACGCAGTATTTT. Encoded protein: CASSPNGQPTDTQYF. Looking up the rest from reference TRBV7-2 and TRBJ2-3 gives the full variable domain: GAGVSQSPSNKVTEKGKDVELRCDPISGHTALYWYRQSLGQGLEFLIYFQGNSAPDKSGLPSDRFSAERTGGSVSTLTIQRTQQEDSAVYLCASSPNGQPTDTQYFGPGTRLTVL.